Below, 22 T cell receptor beta chains from the same sample are listed, as sequenced in a study of T-cell reconstitution after alpha-beta-depleted transplantation in children. The authors prepared the TCRbeta library with unique molecular identifiers. TCRdb called the PCR reads again in MiXCR, with one record for every CDR3 protein. The sample holds about 260,000 distinct CDR3 sequences, under 9.5% seen once. Sequencing used PBMCs, mostly from graft donor cells, obtained 180 days after TCRalphabeta/CD19-depleted stem cell transplant. The receptors were sampled from a male patient under 18 who had a stem cell transplant for acute lymphoblastic leukemia, so the T cells may come from the graft donor.

This clonotype was counted many times. This chain connects TRBV3-1 to TRBJ2-3; no clear D. This CDR3 is built from 16 residues. Trimming cost V 0 bases and J 4 bases, with 14 bases left between them. Germline CDR1 LGHDT, CDR2 YNNKEL (reference sequence). CDR3 DNA sequence: TGTGCCAGCAGCCAAGATCCCCATCGAAGCGCAGATACGCAGTATTTT. It translates to CASSQDPHRSADTQYF.

This clonotype was counted at least ten times. The genes are TRBV20-1 and TRBJ1-1; 8 bases align to TRBD1. V lost 0 bases to trimming and J lost 2 bases; unmatched junction nucleotides: 2. The germline gives CDR1 DFQATT, CDR2 SNEGSKA (reference sequence). The CDR3 extends over 14 amino acids. CDR3 coding DNA: TGCAGTGCTAGAGACAGGGGGCTCAACACTGAAGCTTTCTTT. Residues: CSARDRGLNTEAFF.

This clonotype has at least ten counts. The rearrangement joins TRBV7-2 to TRBJ1-1; 9 bases are shared with TRBD1. The CDR3 consists of 14 residues. V lost 5 bases to trimming and J lost 3 bases; unmatched junction nucleotides: 4. Germline values: CDR1 SGHTA, CDR2 FQGNSA. The CDR3 bases are TGTGCCAGCAGCCGGCGGACAGGGGACACTGAAGCTTTCTTT. Translated: CASSRRTGDTEAFF.

Ten or more counts support this clonotype. The chain joins TRBV19 to TRBJ2-3; TRBD1 might be the D (6 bases). V was clipped by 7 bases and J by 1 base, with 12 bases between them. Germline V CDR1 and CDR2: LNHDA, SQIVND (reference sequence). The CDR3 contains 14 residues. This chain's CDR3 is CASNVQGGTDTQYF. The CDR3 DNA sequence: TGTGCCAGTAACGTACAGGGAGGCACAGATACGCAGTATTTT.

This clonotype was counted at least ten times. The chain combines TRBV4-2 with TRBJ2-2, with D possibly matching TRBD2 (5 bases). V was trimmed by 1 base and J by 1 base, leaving 7 bases between them. Per germline, CDR1 LGHNA and CDR2 YNFKEQ. There are 15 residues in the CDR3. CDR3 in DNA: TGTGCCAGCAGCCAAGGACGGGAGAACACCGGGGAGCTGTTTTTT. Amino acids: CASSQGRENTGELFF.

In its sample, this clonotype was seen many times. This rearrangement joins TRBV11-2 to TRBJ2-7; D unresolved. The V end lost 1 base, the J end lost 4 bases, and 8 bases lay between the germline ends. Germline values: CDR1 SGHAT, CDR2 FQNNGV. This CDR3 region has 13 residues. The DNA for the CDR3 is TGTGCCAGCAGCTTAGGGCCGATTTACGAGCAGTACTTC. It codes for CASSLGPIYEQYF.

This clonotype was counted a few times. J is TRBJ2-3 and V is TRBV28, with D possibly matching TRBD2 (5 bases). The CDR3 spans 17 residues. Germline V gene lookup returns CDR1 MDHEN and CDR2 SYDVKM. The V end was cut by 5 bases, the J end by 2 bases, with 20 bases between. CDR3 bases: TGTGCCAGCAGTGATCAGCGGACCTTTTGGGACACAGATACGCAGTATTTT. Protein: CASSDQRTFWDTDTQYF.

This clonotype was recorded many times. The chain has TRBV16 and TRBJ2-5, with TRBD1 identical over 7 bases. Germline-derived CDR1 and CDR2 are KGHSY and FQNENV. V shed 0 bases and J 5 bases; nucleotides not matched to a gene: 6. CDR3 size: 15 residues. The CDR3 spells CASSQSGDRVETQYF. As DNA, the CDR3 is TGTGCCAGCAGCCAATCGGGCGACAGGGTCGAGACCCAGTACTTC.

There are many counts of this clonotype. The rearrangement links TRBV28 to TRBJ1-5; D gene uncertain. Per germline, CDR1 MDHEN and CDR2 SYDVKM. V was shortened by 8 bases and J by 2 bases, with 7 bases between the two germline ends. The CDR3 length is 12 residues. DNA of the CDR3: TGTGCCAGCCGGGGAGGCAATCAGCCCCAGCATTTT. Its translation is CASRGGNQPQHF. The whole variable domain, filled in from reference TRBV28 and TRBJ1-5, reads DVKVTQSSRYLVKRTGEKVFLECVQDMDHENMFWYRQDPGLGLRLIYFSYDVKMKEKGDIPEGYSVSREKKERFSLILESASTNQTSMYLCASRGGNQPQHFGDGTRLSIL.

This clonotype came up many times. The chain is built from TRBV5-1 and TRBJ2-4; D remains unclear. The V end lost 3 bases, the J end lost 0 bases, and 25 bases lay between the germline ends. The CDR3 contains 20 residues. Germline V lookup: CDR1 SGHRS, CDR2 YFSETQ. In DNA, the CDR3 is TGCGCCAGCAGCTCGCACGCTCTTGACATGCCGCCCCTAGCCAAAAACATTCAGTACTTC. This sequence encodes CASSSHALDMPPLAKNIQYF. Full variable domain (remainder filled in from reference TRBV5-1 and TRBJ2-4): KAGVTQTPRYLIKTRGQQVTLSCSPISGHRSVSWYQQTPGQGLQFLFEYFSETQRNKGNFPGRFSGRQFSNSRSEMNVSTLELGDSALYLCASSSHALDMPPLAKNIQYFGAGTRLSVL.

Many counts were recorded for this clonotype. The CDR3 DNA reads as TGTGCCACCAGAACGGACAGCCACTACGAGCAGTACTTC. This sequence encodes CATRTDSHYEQYF. The chain carries TRBV10-3 and TRBJ2-7; the D gene is possibly TRBD1 (6 bases). In germline, CDR1 is ENHRY, CDR2 SYGVKD. This CDR3 spans 13 amino acids. The V gene lost 10 bases and the J gene lost 3 bases, with 16 bases spanning the gap.

This clonotype has ten or more counts. The rearrangement uses TRBV6-1 and TRBJ1-4; D unresolved. The CDR3 has 14 residues. The germline V gene encodes CDR1 MNHNS and CDR2 SASEGT. The V end was cut by 6 bases, the J end by 0 bases, with 8 bases between. This chain's CDR3 is CASSPTSTNEKLFF. In DNA form, the CDR3 reads TGTGCCAGCAGCCCCACCTCAACTAATGAAAAACTGTTTTTT.

This clonotype was counted only a few times. The chain recombines TRBV12-3 or TRBV12-4 with TRBJ1-4; D uncertain. The V end lost 7 bases, the J end lost 2 bases, and 11 bases lay between the germline ends. The CDR3 contains 14 residues. CDR3 sequence (DNA): TGTGCCAGCAAACCGAAAGACACTAATGAAAAACTGTTTTTT. It codes for CASKPKDTNEKLFF.

Notes on this clonotype: No conserved phenylalanine or tryptophan is present at the end of the CDR3, so a read error is the likely explanation. The gene calls are TRBV5-1 and TRBJ2-1; a weak D match, TRBD2 (5 bases). The CDR3 is 13 amino acids. Trimming took off 3 bases at V and 3 bases at J, with 7 bases between the two ends. Germline V gives CDR1 SGHRS, CDR2 YFSETQ. DNA of the CDR3: TGCGCCAGCAGCTCAGGACTCTACAATGAGCAGTTCCTC. It translates to CASSSGLYNEQFL.

This clonotype was observed at least ten times. The V and J genes are TRBV3-1 and TRBJ2-7; the D gene is possibly TRBD2 (6 bases). From germline, CDR1 is LGHDT and CDR2 YNNKEL (reference sequence). The CDR3 contains 12 residues. V lost 5 bases to trimming and J lost 5 bases, with 10 bases between them. CDR3 sequence (DNA): TGTGCCAGCAGCTCCCGGGGGAACGAGCAGTACTTC. It yields the protein CASSSRGNEQYF.

This clonotype was detected many times. This rearrangement joins TRBV20-1 to TRBJ2-3, with TRBD2 identical over 13 bases. CDR1 is DFQATT, CDR2 SNEGSKA, per germline (reference sequence). The CDR3 is 17 residues long. The V gene end was trimmed by 5 bases and the J gene end by 0 bases; junction bases not matched to a gene: 8. The CDR3 DNA follows: TGCAGTGCTGAGGGAACTAGCGGGGGGGCAAGCACAGATACGCAGTATTTT. It specifies CSAEGTSGGASTDTQYF.

About this clonotype: A read error may explain this, as a much larger clone is one base away. The chain has TRBV29-1 and TRBJ2-7, with D tentatively TRBD2 (6 bases). The germline V gene has CDR1 SQVTM and CDR2 ANQGSEA. The CDR3 runs 13 residues. The CDR3 reads CSVESSRGYELYF. CDR3 in DNA: TGCAGCGTTGAGAGTTCGCGGGGCTACGAGCTGTACTTC.

This clonotype was recorded many times. The chain employs TRBV5-1 and TRBJ2-7; no clear D. The germline V gene encodes CDR1 SGHRS and CDR2 YFSETQ. Deletions cut 0 bases from V and 2 bases from J, with 9 bases between. CDR3 size: 14 residues. CDR3 sequence reads: CASSLAYGTYEQYF. In nucleotides, the CDR3 is TGCGCCAGCAGCTTGGCCTATGGTACCTACGAGCAGTACTTC.

This clonotype showed up many times. The chain carries TRBV6-5 and TRBJ1-1; 7 nucleotides align to TRBD1. CDR3 size: 16 residues. Germline CDR1 MNHEY, CDR2 SVGAGI. The ends lost 0 bases at V and 4 bases at J; junction bases unmatched: 8. The CDR3 reads CASSYSPGQGVTEAFF. In DNA form, the CDR3 reads TGTGCCAGCAGTTACTCGCCCGGGCAGGGGGTCACTGAAGCTTTCTTT.

This clonotype was seen ten or more times. The CDR3 DNA reads as TGCAGCGCCCCCGGGACAGGGCGCTATGGCTACACCTTC. As protein: CSAPGTGRYGYTF. The chain combines TRBV29-1 with TRBJ1-2; 9 bases agree with TRBD1. Germline loops: CDR1 SQVTM, CDR2 ANQGSEA. This CDR3 region has 13 residues. V lost 7 bases to trimming and J lost 4 bases; unmatched junction nucleotides: 7.

This clonotype was counted many times. The chain combines TRBV6-5 with TRBJ1-5; D perhaps matches TRBD1 (5 bases). Germline-derived CDR1 and CDR2 are MNHEY and SVGAGI. V shed 6 bases and J shed 2 bases, with 14 bases lying between them. The CDR3 totals 15 residues. CDR3 protein: CASRNAGPRNQPQHF. In nucleotides, the CDR3 is TGTGCCAGCAGAAACGCGGGGCCACGCAATCAGCCCCAGCATTTT.

This clonotype was seen repeatedly, ten times or more. The gene calls are TRBV5-1 and TRBJ1-1; D might be TRBD1 (6 bases). V was trimmed by 0 bases and J by 1 base, leaving 13 bases between them. Germline lookup yields CDR1 SGHRS and CDR2 YFSETQ. The CDR3 loop spans 16 amino acids. In DNA, the CDR3 is TGCGCCAGCAGCTTGGCCAGGGGAGGGCGGAACACTGAAGCTTTCTTT. Translation: CASSLARGGRNTEAFF.